This T cell receptor beta chain emerged from a study of blood T cell repertoires in COVID-19. V was cut by 5 bases and J by 1 base, with 9 bases left in between. This CDR3 spans 15 amino acids. The V gene's germline CDR1 is SGHTA and CDR2 FQGTGA. Authors' methods: Reference gene primer amplification yielded estimated nucleated cell counts. Assay used: immunoSEQ multiplex PCR; TCRdb lists only in-frame clones, some missing. V and J calls and clone size are given by that table; D and trimming were obtained from the DNA. The sample has some 200,000 clones; 70% to 90% are singletons. The genes are TRBV7-3 and TRBJ1-6; D gene ambiguous. The sequencing sample was made of peripheral blood. This TCR was recovered from a human donor in a cohort sampled during active COVID-19. The chain's CDR3 is CASSIDKSYNSPLHF. DNA for the CDR3: TGTGCCAGCAGCATCGACAAATCCTATAATTCACCCCTCCACTTT.